The 7 T cell receptor beta chains in this list originate from one sample, sequenced in a study of T cells in Graves' hyperthyroidism and ophthalmopathy. Amplified regions were TCR beta CDR3 sequences from RNA transcripts. HTBI primers drove first-round RT-PCR of the TCR CDR3. TCRdb fed the multiplex PCR reads into MiXCR, producing one record per CDR3 protein. The sample includes hundreds of thousands of distinct CDR3 sequences, over 15% of them seen just once. The sequenced sample consisted of blood. Receptors were obtained from a woman aged 45 to 65 with Graves' hyperthyroidism that later progressed to Graves' ophthalmopathy.

At least ten counts were recorded for this clonotype. This sequence joins TRBV12-3 or TRBV12-4 and TRBJ1-1; the match to TRBD1 covers 7 bases. The CDR3 runs to 12 residues. V lost 7 bases to trimming and J lost 5 bases; unmatched junction nucleotides: 4. The CDR3 loop is CASKQGNTEAFF. Written as DNA, the CDR3 is TGTGCCAGCAAACAGGGGAATACTGAAGCTTTCTTT.

A remark on this clonotype: Since a much larger clone is just one base distant, this may be a read error. The rearrangement joins TRBV6-5 to TRBJ1-1; tentative D call: TRBD1 (5 bases). CDR1 is MNHEY and CDR2 is SVGAGI in the germline V gene. V lost 4 bases, J lost 6 bases, and 15 bases lay in between. This CDR3 contains 14 residues. This CDR3 is CASSWDGGSPEAFF. CDR3 nucleotides: TGTGCCAGCAGTTGGGACGGGGGGAGCCCTGAAGCTTTCTTT.

In its sample, this clonotype was seen many times. CDR3 nucleotides: TGTGCCAGCAGGTCCGGGACTGCCCTCGGAAACACCATATATTTT. Residues: CASRSGTALGNTIYF. This chain links TRBV12-3 or TRBV12-4 with TRBJ1-3; D might be TRBD1 (5 bases). This CDR3 comprises 15 residues. The V gene lost 6 bases and the J gene lost 4 bases, with 16 bases spanning the gap.

This clonotype was detected ten times or more. The chain is built from TRBV10-3 and TRBJ1-6; D is possibly TRBD1 (6 bases). There are 14 residues in the CDR3. The ends were cut back, 6 bases at V and 14 bases at J, with 20 bases in the middle. Germline V CDR1 and CDR2: ENHRY, SYGVKD. The CDR3 nucleotides read TGTGCCATCAGAGACGGGACACCCCGGGGAACCCTCCACTTT. Protein product: CAIRDGTPRGTLHF.

This clonotype was recorded a few times. The V call is TRBV10-3, the J call TRBJ2-7, with D hard to call. This CDR3 region has 14 residues. Germline-derived CDR1 and CDR2 are ENHRY and SYGVKD. Trimming stripped 2 bases from V and 5 bases from J, with 13 bases between. CDR3 sequence reads: CAISEATMMDEQYF. For the CDR3, the DNA is TGTGCCATCAGTGAGGCGACGATGATGGACGAGCAGTACTTC.

In regard to this clonotype: A much more abundant neighbour one base away suggests this may be a read error. The gene calls are TRBV10-1 and TRBJ2-5; 10 bases line up with TRBD1. Germline-derived CDR1 and CDR2 are WNHNN and SYGVQD (reference sequence). The CDR3 runs 16 residues. The CDR3 loop is CVSSDPGQGNQETQYF. The CDR3 DNA reads TGCGTCAGCAGTGACCCGGGACAGGGGAACCAAGAGACCCAGTACTTC.

A few counts support this clonotype. The chain combines TRBV9 with TRBJ2-1, with TRBD2 matching over 7 bases. V lost 5 bases to trimming and J lost 9 bases; unmatched junction nucleotides: 2. Germline lookup yields CDR1 SGDLS and CDR2 YYNGEE. The CDR3 length is 11 residues. The CDR3 sequence: CASRGGGEQFF. CDR3 in DNA: TGTGCCAGCAGGGGCGGGGGTGAGCAGTTCTTC.